This T cell receptor (beta chain) was found in a study of blood T cell repertoires in COVID-19. The overall study: Spain, Italy and the United States supplied samples that represented acute and convalescent COVID-19. Sources were T cells, B-cell-depleted T cells, or PBMCs; the material itself was cDNA or gDNA.

The method was immunoSEQ multiplex PCR; TCRdb's version includes in-frame clones alone and lacks a portion of them. The data hold 60,000 to 75,000 clones, with about 88% observed a single time. Sequences were obtained from peripheral blood. The sequence derives from a human donor in a cohort sampled during active COVID-19.

This chain's CDR3 is CAILLGNTEAFF. CDR3 DNA sequence: TGTGCCATCCTACTTGGGAACACTGAAGCTTTCTTT. The chain links TRBV28 to TRBJ1-1, with D uncertain. The germline gives CDR1 MDHEN, CDR2 SYDVKM. V lost 10 bases and J 1 base, leaving 10 bases between the germline ends. This CDR3 has 12 residues.